These 14 T cell receptor beta chains came from one sample sequenced in a study of breast tumors, draining lymph nodes, adjacent tissues (TCRdb year 2016). Preparation of the library involved multiplex PCR. This sample was sequenced with an Illumina HiSeq 2000. The public reads were quality trimmed at Q25 with fastp and then assembled into clones with MiXCR by TCRdb, keeping productive beta chains. Rows are unified per CDR3 protein, each entry keeping the most common DNA and genes. The sample profile shows about 130,000 distinct CDR3 sequences; about 20% of them were found once. Roughly 2.8% of the sample is taken by the ten largest. Lymph node samples came from the axillary draining lymph nodes of breast cancer patients. Material for sequencing was axillary lymph node tissue. The receptors originated from a female donor with breast cancer. Some clones in this sample may be carry-over from other donors' samples.

This clonotype was observed at least ten times. The chain uses TRBV27 and TRBJ2-7, with 14 bases lining up with TRBD2. The CDR3 spans 17 residues. V lost 8 bases, J lost 2 bases, and 11 bases stayed unmatched. CDR1 and CDR2 (germline): MNHEY, SMNVEV (reference sequence). The CDR3 DNA reads as TGTGCCAGCGCGGGGACTAGCGGGAGTTTTGGGACCTACGAGCAGTACTTC. Its protein product is CASAGTSGSFGTYEQYF.

There are many counts of this clonotype. The chain couples TRBV7-9 to TRBJ2-1; 13 bases are shared with TRBD2. V lost 5 bases, J lost 4 bases, and 8 bases stayed unmatched. The CDR3 totals 17 residues. Germline V gene data show CDR1 as SEHNR and CDR2 as FQNEAQ (reference sequence). CDR3 DNA sequence: TGTGCCAGCAGCCCCAGGACTAGCGGGAGTCAATACAATGAGCAGTTCTTC. Translated: CASSPRTSGSQYNEQFF.

This clonotype appeared a few times. The chain links TRBV6-1 to TRBJ1-5; possibly TRBD1 for D (5 bases). The germline V and J ends were trimmed by 2 bases and 0 bases, with 11 bases remaining between them. The germline CDR1 and CDR2 sequences are MNHNS and SASEGT. This CDR3 has 16 residues. This CDR3 reads CASSEMGVHSNQPQHF. The CDR3 nucleotides read TGTGCCAGCAGTGAAATGGGGGTACATAGCAATCAGCCCCAGCATTTT.

The V gene is TRBV20-1, the J gene TRBJ2-7; D is unclear. The germline gives CDR1 DFQATT, CDR2 SNEGSKA (reference sequence). The CDR3 runs 12 residues. The ends were cut back, 3 bases at V and 6 bases at J, with 12 bases in the middle. DNA of the CDR3: TGCAGTGCTAGCCCTAGTTACCCCGAGCAGTACTTC. It is translated as CSASPSYPEQYF.

This clonotype was counted many times. The chain links TRBV12-3 or TRBV12-4 to TRBJ2-7; tentative D call: TRBD2 (6 bases). The CDR3 length is 13 residues. The V end was cut by 6 bases, the J end by 7 bases, with 16 bases between. CDR3 residues: CASSPGLAREQYF. The CDR3 nucleotides are TGTGCCAGCAGCCCCGGGCTAGCGAGGGAGCAGTACTTC.

On this clonotype: One junction end disagrees with the germline gene, perhaps due to a read error. V is TRBV7-9 and J is TRBJ1-2; D possibly corresponds to TRBD1 (5 bases). The CDR3 spans 14 residues. Germline CDR1 and CDR2: SEHNR and FQNEAQ (reference sequence). The CDR3 reads CANSYGDGVGGYTF. For the CDR3, the DNA is TGTGCCAACAGCTATGGGGACGGGGTAGGAGGCTACACCTTC. The variable domain in full, with the rest retrieved from reference TRBV7-9 and TRBJ1-2, is DTGVSQNPRHKITKRGQNVTFRCDPISEHNRLYWYRQTLGQGPEFLTYFQNEAQLEKSRLLSDRFSAERPKGSFSTLEIQRTEQGDSAMYLCANSYGDGVGGYTFGSGTRLTVV.

The V gene is TRBV30, the J gene TRBJ2-1; tentatively, D is TRBD2 (6 bases). From germline, CDR1 is GTSNPN and CDR2 SVGIG (reference sequence). This CDR3 has 17 amino acids. V lost 0 bases to trimming and J lost 5 bases, with 20 bases between them. The CDR3 reads CAWSVAIGGRYNNEQFF. DNA of the CDR3: TGTGCCTGGAGTGTAGCCATAGGAGGGAGGTACAACAATGAGCAGTTCTTC. The entire variable domain, with the rest obtained from reference TRBV30 and TRBJ2-1, is as follows: SQTIHQWPATLVQPVGSPLSLECTVEGTSNPNLYWYRQAAGRGLQLLFYSVGIGQISSEVPQNLSASRPQDRQFILSSKKLLLSDSGFYLCAWSVAIGGRYNNEQFFGPGTRLTVL.

There are many counts of this clonotype. The gene calls are TRBV9 and TRBJ2-3, with TRBD2 matching 8 bases. This CDR3 is 17 amino acids long. V shed 3 bases, J shed 2 bases, and the junction held 11 bases outside the gene matches. Germline-derived CDR1 and CDR2 are SGDLS and YYNGEE. CDR3: CASSGGGVSGITDTQYF. CDR3 coding DNA: TGTGCCAGCAGCGGCGGCGGGGTTAGCGGGATCACAGATACGCAGTATTTT.

This clonotype was counted at least ten times. The rearrangement joins TRBV24-1 to TRBJ2-5, with 9 bases lining up with TRBD1. Per the germline V gene, CDR1 is KGHDR and CDR2 is SFDVKD. The CDR3 is 15 amino acids. The J segment lost 5 bases and the V segment lost 0 bases, leaving 3 bases of the junction unmatched. CDR3 nucleotides: TGTGCCACCAGTGATTTGAACAGGGGGCGTGAGACCCAGTACTTC. Encoded protein: CATSDLNRGRETQYF.

This clonotype has ten or more counts. The rearrangement joins TRBV2 to TRBJ2-7, with TRBD2 matching over 13 bases. Germline CDR1 is SNHLY and CDR2 is FYNNEI. The trim removed 6 bases at V and 3 bases at J, leaving 5 bases unmatched. The CDR3 is 15 amino acids. The CDR3 here is CASSQGLAGLYEQYF. In DNA form, the CDR3 reads TGTGCCAGCAGCCAGGGACTAGCGGGACTCTACGAGCAGTACTTC.

There are a few counts of this clonotype. V is TRBV19 and J is TRBJ2-1; the D gene is possibly TRBD1 (5 bases). Germline-derived CDR1 and CDR2 are LNHDA and SQIVND (reference sequence). The CDR3 has 16 amino acids. V lost 1 base and J 5 bases, leaving 15 bases between the germline ends. CDR3 nucleotides: TGTGCCAGTAGTATAGCCCCCGGCAGGGCGGACAATGAGCAGTTCTTC. It translates to CASSIAPGRADNEQFF.

The gene calls are TRBV28 and TRBJ2-1; 8 bases line up with TRBD1. Losses at the gene ends were 5 bases for V and 2 bases for J; bases not matched to a gene: 5. The CDR3 is 15 residues long. Germline values: CDR1 MDHEN, CDR2 SYDVKM. CDR3: CASSLGTGPYNEQFF. In DNA form, the CDR3 reads TGTGCCAGCAGTCTCGGGACAGGCCCCTACAATGAGCAGTTCTTC.

This chain connects TRBV27 to TRBJ1-5; D possibly corresponds to TRBD1 (5 bases). V was cut by 3 bases and J by 1 base, with 10 bases left in between. This CDR3 is built from 15 residues. The V gene's germline CDR1 is MNHEY and CDR2 SMNVEV (reference sequence). This CDR3 is CASSFVRVSNQPQHF. CDR3 DNA sequence: TGTGCCAGCAGTTTTGTCAGGGTGAGCAATCAGCCCCAGCATTTT.

This clonotype came up a few times. The rearrangement joins TRBV28 to TRBJ2-2; TRBD2 agrees at 11 bases. Germline V gives CDR1 MDHEN, CDR2 SYDVKM. This CDR3 region has 14 residues. Trimming at V came to 8 bases and at J to 7 bases, leaving 6 bases not matched to a gene. This CDR3 is CASFPGLADGELFF. In nucleotides, the CDR3 is TGTGCCAGCTTCCCGGGACTAGCGGACGGGGAGCTGTTTTTT.